This T cell receptor beta chain comes out of a study of vaccination and CD4 T cells after COVID-19. Study information: Convalescent participants consisted of six males and four females, two being Hispanic. The study collected post-vaccine samples a median around 77 days after dose two, with a range of 14 to 241. Stimulation of cells relied on overlapping spike peptides derived from SARS-CoV-2, HCoV-NL63, HCoV-OC43 and HCoV-229E.

Scientists ran DNA taken from cultured CD4+ T cells through the Oncomine TCR Beta short-read assay for sequencing. It was cultured CD4+ T cells from which genomic DNA was extracted. One entry per CDR3 protein results from TCRdb running MiXCR on the PCR reads. Among 8,000 to 10,000 distinct CDR3 sequences listed, approximately 38% were seen once. Specified treatment: roughly ten-day PBMC culture with coronavirus spike peptide pools or control peptides (ViraFEST assay). It was before the COVID-19 pandemic (2011-2018) that the unexposed donor's CD4+ T cells were collected. With around ten days of culture completed, CD4+ T cells were isolated by negative selection. Of note for this clonotype: Its target is unknown.

The germline V gene encodes CDR1 MRHNA and CDR2 SNTAGT. V was shortened by 5 bases and J by 3 bases, with 7 bases between the two germline ends. This CDR3 has 13 amino acids. The sequenced sample was CD4+ T cells from blood, cultured in vitro. This TCR was recovered from a human donor in good health. This chain links TRBV6-4 with TRBJ2-2, with D perhaps TRBD1 (6 bases). CDR3 in amino acids: CASSNRDTGELFF. CDR3 sequence (DNA): TGTGCCAGCAGTAACAGGGACACCGGGGAGCTGTTTTTT.